A selection of T cell receptor beta chains follows, all from one sample in a study of T cells in Graves' hyperthyroidism and ophthalmopathy. TCRdb passed the multiplex PCR reads through MiXCR, listing each CDR3 protein once. The sample includes about 840,000 distinct CDR3 sequences, roughly 40% of them seen just once. Material: blood. The receptors were gathered from a man in his late teens or twenties with Graves' hyperthyroidism. The CDR3 runs from the conserved cysteine through the conserved F or W. Each record gives: V gene, J gene, CDR3 protein.

TRBV5-1	TRBJ2-7	CASSPGLAGVGTYEQYF
TRBV7-8	TRBJ2-7	CASSPPASYEQYF
TRBV6-5	TRBJ2-7	CASSHGTDYEQYF
TRBV6-5	TRBJ1-1	CASSPIGEGLTEAFF
TRBV5-4	TRBJ2-7	CASSGGGLLEQYF
TRBV7-9	TRBJ1-1	CASSPPGGMYTEAFF
TRBV6-5	TRBJ1-5	CASSPPPGEGKPQHF
TRBV20-1	TRBJ1-1	CSAHDPGHNTEAFF
TRBV6-1	TRBJ1-5	CASSEGRSLDWPQHF
TRBV7-9	TRBJ1-1	CASSFAQGQNTEAFF
TRBV6-5	TRBJ1-1	CASSFPTDLTEAFF
TRBV20-1	TRBJ2-1	CSASPAGTYNEQFF
TRBV7-2	TRBJ2-5	CASSFWREDIQETQYF
TRBV9	TRBJ1-3	CASSGTTGSGNTIYF
TRBV25-1	TRBJ2-7	CASSDWTGSYEQYF